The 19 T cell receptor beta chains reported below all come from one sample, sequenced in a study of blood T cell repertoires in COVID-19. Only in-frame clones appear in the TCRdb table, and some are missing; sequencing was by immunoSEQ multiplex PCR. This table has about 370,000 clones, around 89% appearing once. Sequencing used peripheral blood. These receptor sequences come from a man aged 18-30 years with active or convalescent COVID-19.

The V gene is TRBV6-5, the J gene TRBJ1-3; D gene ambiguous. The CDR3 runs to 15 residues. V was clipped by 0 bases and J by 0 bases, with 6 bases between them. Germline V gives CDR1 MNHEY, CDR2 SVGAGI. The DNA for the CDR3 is TGTGCCAGCAGTTACTCGATAGCCTCTGGAAACACCATATATTTT. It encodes CASSYSIASGNTIYF.

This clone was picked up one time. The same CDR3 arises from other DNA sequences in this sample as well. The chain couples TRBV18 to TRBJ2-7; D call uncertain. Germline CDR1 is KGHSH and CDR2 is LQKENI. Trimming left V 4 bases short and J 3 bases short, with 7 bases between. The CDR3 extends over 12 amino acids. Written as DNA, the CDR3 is TGTGCCAGCTCACAAGATAGCTACGAGCAGTACTTC. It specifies CASSQDSYEQYF.

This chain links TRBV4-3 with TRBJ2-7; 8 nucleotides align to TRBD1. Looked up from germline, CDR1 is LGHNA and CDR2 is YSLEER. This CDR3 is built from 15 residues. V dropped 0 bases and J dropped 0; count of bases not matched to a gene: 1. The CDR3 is CASSQEQGVSYEQYF. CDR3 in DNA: TGCGCCAGCAGCCAAGAACAGGGGGTCTCCTACGAGCAGTACTTC.

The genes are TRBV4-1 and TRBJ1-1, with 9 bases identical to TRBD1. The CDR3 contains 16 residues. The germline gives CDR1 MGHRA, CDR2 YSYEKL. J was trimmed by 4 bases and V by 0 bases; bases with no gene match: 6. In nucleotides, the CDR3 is TGCGCCAGCAGCCAAGACCCCGGGACAGGGTTCACTGAAGCTTTCTTT. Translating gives CASSQDPGTGFTEAFF.

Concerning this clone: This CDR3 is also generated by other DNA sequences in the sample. The CDR3 sequence: CASSVVGGSGNTIYF. In DNA form, the CDR3 reads TGTGCCAGCAGCGTAGTGGGAGGGTCTGGAAACACCATATATTTT. The V gene is TRBV9, the J gene TRBJ1-3; D call uncertain. Trimming left V 0 bases short and J 1 base short, with 8 bases between. Germline CDR1 SGDLS, CDR2 YYNGEE. The CDR3 runs to 15 residues. Drawing the rest from reference TRBV9 and TRBJ1-3, the complete variable domain is DSGVTQTPKHLITATGQRVTLRCSPRSGDLSVYWYQQSLDQGLQFLIQYYNGEERAKGNILERFSAQQFPDLHSELNLSSLELGDSALYFCASSVVGGSGNTIYFGEGSWLTVV.

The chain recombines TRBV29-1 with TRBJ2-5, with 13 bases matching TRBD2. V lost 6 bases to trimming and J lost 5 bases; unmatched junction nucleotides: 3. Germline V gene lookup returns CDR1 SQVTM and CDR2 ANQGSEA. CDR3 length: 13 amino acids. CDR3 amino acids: CSVTLAGGETQYF. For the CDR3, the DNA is TGCAGCGTGACACTAGCGGGAGGGGAGACCCAGTACTTC. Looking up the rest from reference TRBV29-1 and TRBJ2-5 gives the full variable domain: SAVISQKPSRDICQRGTSLTIQCQVDSQVTMMFWYRQQPGQSLTLIATANQGSEATYESGFVIDKFPISRPNLTFSTLTVSNMSPEDSSIYLCSVTLAGGETQYFGPGTRLLVL.

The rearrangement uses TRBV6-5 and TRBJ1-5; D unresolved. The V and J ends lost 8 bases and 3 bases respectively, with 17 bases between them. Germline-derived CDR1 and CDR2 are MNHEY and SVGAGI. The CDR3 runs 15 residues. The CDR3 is CASRFPPGYNQPQHF. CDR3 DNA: TGTGCCAGCCGGTTCCCTCCGGGGTACAATCAGCCCCAGCATTTT.

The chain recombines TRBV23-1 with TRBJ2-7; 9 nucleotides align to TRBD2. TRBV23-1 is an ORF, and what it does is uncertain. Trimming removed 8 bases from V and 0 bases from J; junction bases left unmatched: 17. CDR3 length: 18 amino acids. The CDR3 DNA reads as TGCGCCAGCGGAAAATACGGACTAGCGCAACTCATCTCCTACGAGCAGTACTTC. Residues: CASGKYGLAQLISYEQYF.

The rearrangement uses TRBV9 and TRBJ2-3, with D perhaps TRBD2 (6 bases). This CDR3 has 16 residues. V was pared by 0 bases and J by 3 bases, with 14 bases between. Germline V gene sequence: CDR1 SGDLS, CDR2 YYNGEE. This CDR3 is CASSVGASESTDTQYF. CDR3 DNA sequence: TGTGCCAGCAGCGTAGGGGCTAGCGAAAGTACAGATACGCAGTATTTT.

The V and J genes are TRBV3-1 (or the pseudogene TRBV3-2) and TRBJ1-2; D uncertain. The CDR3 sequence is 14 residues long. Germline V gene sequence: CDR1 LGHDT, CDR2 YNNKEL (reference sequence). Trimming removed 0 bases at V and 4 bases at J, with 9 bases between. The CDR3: CASSQEGGLYGYTF. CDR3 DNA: TGTGCCAGCAGCCAAGAGGGCGGACTCTATGGCTACACCTTC.

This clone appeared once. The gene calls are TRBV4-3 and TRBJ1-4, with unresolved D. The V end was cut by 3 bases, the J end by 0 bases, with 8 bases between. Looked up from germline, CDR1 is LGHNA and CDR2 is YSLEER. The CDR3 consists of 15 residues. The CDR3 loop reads CASSQREATNEKLFF. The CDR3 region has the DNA TGCGCCAGCAGCCAGAGAGAAGCAACTAATGAAAAACTGTTTTTT.

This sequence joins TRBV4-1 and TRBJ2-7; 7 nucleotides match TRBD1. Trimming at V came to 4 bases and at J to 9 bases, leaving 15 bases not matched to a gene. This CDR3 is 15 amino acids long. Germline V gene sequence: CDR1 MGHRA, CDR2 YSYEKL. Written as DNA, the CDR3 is TGCGCCAGCAGCCCCTACTGGGACAGTTACGACGGGCAGTACTTC. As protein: CASSPYWDSYDGQYF.

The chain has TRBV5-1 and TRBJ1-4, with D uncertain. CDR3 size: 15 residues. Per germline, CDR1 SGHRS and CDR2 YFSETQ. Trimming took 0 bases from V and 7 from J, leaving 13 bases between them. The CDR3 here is CASSLAGQRAEKLFF. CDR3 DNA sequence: TGCGCCAGCAGCTTGGCCGGGCAGAGGGCTGAAAAACTGTTTTTT. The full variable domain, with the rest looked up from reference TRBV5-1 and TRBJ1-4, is KAGVTQTPRYLIKTRGQQVTLSCSPISGHRSVSWYQQTPGQGLQFLFEYFSETQRNKGNFPGRFSGRQFSNSRSEMNVSTLELGDSALYLCASSLAGQRAEKLFFGSGTQLSVL.

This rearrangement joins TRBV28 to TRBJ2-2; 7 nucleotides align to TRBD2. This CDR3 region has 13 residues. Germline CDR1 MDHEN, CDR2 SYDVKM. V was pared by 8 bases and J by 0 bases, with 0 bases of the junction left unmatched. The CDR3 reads CASGTTNTGELFF. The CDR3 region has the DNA TGTGCCAGCGGGACTACGAACACCGGGGAGCTGTTTTTT.

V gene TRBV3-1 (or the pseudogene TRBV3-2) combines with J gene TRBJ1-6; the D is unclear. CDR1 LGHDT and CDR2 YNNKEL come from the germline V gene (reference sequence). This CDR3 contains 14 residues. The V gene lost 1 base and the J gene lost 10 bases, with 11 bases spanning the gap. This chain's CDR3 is CASSQGRVRSPLHF. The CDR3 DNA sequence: TGTGCCAGCAGCCAAGGGAGGGTAAGATCACCCCTCCACTTT.

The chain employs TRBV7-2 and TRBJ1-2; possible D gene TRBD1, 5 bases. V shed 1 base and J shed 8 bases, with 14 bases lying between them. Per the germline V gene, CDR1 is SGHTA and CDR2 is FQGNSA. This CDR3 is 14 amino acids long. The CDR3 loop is CASSLEMTVRGYTF. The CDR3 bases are TGTGCCAGCAGCTTAGAGATGACAGTCAGGGGCTACACCTTC.

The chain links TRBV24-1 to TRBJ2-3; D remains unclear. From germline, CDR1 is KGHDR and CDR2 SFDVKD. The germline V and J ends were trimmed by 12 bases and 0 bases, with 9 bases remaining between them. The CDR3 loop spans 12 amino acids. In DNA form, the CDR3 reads TGTGCCTCTTCGACTAGCACAGATACGCAGTATTTT. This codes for CASSTSTDTQYF.

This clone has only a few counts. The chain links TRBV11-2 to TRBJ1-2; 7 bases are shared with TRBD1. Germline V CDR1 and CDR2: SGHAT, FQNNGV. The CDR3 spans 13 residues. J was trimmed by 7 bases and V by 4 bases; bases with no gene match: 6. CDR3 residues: CASSSGQESGYTF. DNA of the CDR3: TGTGCCAGCAGCTCCGGACAGGAGAGTGGCTACACCTTC.

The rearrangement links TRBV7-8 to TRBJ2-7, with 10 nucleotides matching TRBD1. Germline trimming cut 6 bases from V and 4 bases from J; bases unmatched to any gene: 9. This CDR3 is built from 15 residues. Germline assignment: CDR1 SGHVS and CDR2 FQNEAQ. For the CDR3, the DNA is TGTGCCAGCAGTCTAAAACGGGACAGGGGTTACGAGCAGTACTTC. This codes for CASSLKRDRGYEQYF.